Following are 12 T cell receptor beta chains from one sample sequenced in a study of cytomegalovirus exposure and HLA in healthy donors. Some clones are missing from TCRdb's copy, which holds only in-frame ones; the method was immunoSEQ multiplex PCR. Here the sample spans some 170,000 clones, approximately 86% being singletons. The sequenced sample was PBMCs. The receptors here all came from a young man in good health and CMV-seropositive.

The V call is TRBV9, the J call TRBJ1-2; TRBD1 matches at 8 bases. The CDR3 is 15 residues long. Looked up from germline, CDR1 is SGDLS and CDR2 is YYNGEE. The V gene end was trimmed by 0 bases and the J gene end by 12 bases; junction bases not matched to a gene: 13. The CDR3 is CASSVATGRTGRHTF. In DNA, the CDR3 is TGTGCCAGCAGCGTAGCTACAGGGAGGACAGGGCGCCACACCTTC.

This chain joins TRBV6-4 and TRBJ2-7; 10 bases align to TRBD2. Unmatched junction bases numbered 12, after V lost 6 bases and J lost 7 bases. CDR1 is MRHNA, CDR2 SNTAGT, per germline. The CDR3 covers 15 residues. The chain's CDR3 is CASSLRAGGPYEQYF. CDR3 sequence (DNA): TGTGCCAGCAGCTTAAGAGCGGGAGGGCCTTATGAGCAGTACTTC.

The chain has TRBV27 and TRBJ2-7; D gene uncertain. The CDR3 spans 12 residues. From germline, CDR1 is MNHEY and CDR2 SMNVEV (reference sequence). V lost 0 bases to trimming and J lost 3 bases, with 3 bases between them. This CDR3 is CASSLSSYEQYF. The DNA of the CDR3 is TGTGCCAGCAGTTTATCGAGCTACGAGCAGTACTTC.

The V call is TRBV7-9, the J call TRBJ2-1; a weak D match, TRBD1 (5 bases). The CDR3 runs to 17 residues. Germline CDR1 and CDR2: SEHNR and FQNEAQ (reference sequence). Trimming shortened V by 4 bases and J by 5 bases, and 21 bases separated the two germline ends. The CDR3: CASSSRANRADNNEQFF. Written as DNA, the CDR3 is TGTGCCAGCAGCTCCAGGGCCAATAGGGCAGATAACAATGAGCAGTTCTTC.

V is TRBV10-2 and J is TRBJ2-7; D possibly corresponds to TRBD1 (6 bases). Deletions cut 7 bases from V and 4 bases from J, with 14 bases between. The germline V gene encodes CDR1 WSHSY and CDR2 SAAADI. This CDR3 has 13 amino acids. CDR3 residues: CASTTKQGYEQYF. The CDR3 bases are TGCGCCAGCACAACTAAACAGGGATACGAGCAGTACTTC.

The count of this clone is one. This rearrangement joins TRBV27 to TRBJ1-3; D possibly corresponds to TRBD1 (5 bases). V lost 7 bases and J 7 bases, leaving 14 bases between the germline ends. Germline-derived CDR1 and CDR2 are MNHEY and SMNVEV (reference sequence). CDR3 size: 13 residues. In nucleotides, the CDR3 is TGTGCCAGCAAATCCTCGGGGGGGAACACCATATATTTT. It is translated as CASKSSGGNTIYF.

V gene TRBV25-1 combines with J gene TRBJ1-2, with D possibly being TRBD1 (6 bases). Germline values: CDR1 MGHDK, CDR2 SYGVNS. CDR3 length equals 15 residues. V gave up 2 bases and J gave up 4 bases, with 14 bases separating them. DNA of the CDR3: TGTGCCAGCAGTGAAAGTATCCAGGGGAGCTATGGCTACACCTTC. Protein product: CASSESIQGSYGYTF.

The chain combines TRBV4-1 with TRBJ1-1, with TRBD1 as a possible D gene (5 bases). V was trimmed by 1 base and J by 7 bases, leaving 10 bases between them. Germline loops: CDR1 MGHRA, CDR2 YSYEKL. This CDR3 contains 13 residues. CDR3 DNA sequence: TGCGCCAGCAGCCAAGGGGGGAGGTTTGAAGCTTTCTTT. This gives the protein CASSQGGRFEAFF.

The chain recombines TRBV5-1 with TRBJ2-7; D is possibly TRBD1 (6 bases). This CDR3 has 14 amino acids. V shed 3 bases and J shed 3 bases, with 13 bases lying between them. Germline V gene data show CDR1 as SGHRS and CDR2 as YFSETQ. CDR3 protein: CASSSIQGGYEQYF. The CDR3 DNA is TGCGCCAGCAGCTCAATACAGGGTGGCTACGAGCAGTACTTC.

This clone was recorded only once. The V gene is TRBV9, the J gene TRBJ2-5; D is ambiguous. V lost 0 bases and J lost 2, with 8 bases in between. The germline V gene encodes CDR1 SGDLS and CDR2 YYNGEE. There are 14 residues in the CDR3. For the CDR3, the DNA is TGTGCCAGCAGCGTAGGGAGCAGACAAGAGACCCAGTACTTC. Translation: CASSVGSRQETQYF.

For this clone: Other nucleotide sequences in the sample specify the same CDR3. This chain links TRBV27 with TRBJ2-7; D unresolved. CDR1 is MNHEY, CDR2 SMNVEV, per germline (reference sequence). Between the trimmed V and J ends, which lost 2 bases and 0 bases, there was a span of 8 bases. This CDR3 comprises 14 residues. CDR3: CASSLGRSSYEQYF. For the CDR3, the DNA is TGTGCCAGCAGTTTAGGTCGGAGCTCCTACGAGCAGTACTTC.

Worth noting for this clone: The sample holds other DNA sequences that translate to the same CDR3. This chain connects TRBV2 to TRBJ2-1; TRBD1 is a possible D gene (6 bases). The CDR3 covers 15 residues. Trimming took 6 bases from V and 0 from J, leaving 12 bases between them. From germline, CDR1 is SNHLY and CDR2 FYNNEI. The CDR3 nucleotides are TGTGCCAGCAGGGCCGGGACAAGCTCCTACAATGAGCAGTTCTTC. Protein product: CASRAGTSSYNEQFF.